This T cell receptor (beta chain) was documented in a study of T cell responses to AZD1222 COVID-19 vaccine. Study-wide results and caveats: At study baseline, merely a handful of AZD1222 recipients were seropositive. CD4 TCRs associated with vaccination spanned spike, dominating at 160-218 and 743-854. Donors, mostly white British, included more females; clonal diversity was possibly underestimated. Nearly half of spike-specific TCRs reportedly go after variant regions that carry no mutations.

This table comes from immunoSEQ multiplex PCR, and its TCRdb copy is limited to in-frame clones, with some not included. The sample yields about 200,000 clones, 90% to 95% seen once. With regard to this clone: Its antigen is as yet unknown.

Germline V gene sequence: CDR1 LNHDA, CDR2 SQIVND (reference sequence). V was pared by 7 bases and J by 2 bases, with 14 bases between. This CDR3 has 14 amino acids. The chain is built from TRBV19 and TRBJ1-1; weak D call: TRBD1 (6 bases). The receptor was derived from an adult who received the AZD1222 COVID-19 vaccine. The starting material was peripheral blood, obtained 28 days after the second AZD1222 dose. CDR3 protein: CASNTGFGNTEAFF. As DNA, the CDR3 is TGTGCCAGTAATACAGGGTTTGGCAACACTGAAGCTTTCTTT.